The clone carrying this T cell receptor beta chain was seen only once. The antigen remains undetermined. Trimming shortened V by 1 base and J by 0 bases, and 12 bases separated the two germline ends. The CDR3 has 16 amino acids. Looked up from germline, CDR1 is MGHRA and CDR2 is YSYEKL. TCRdb ran MiXCR on the 5' RACE reads and lists one entry per CDR3 protein. Counted here are 450,000 to 550,000 distinct CDR3 sequences, around a fifth occurring once; the ten biggest clones make up about 16%. This sample is part of a study of T cells after yellow fever vaccination. Study in general: Where fractions had low cell numbers, libraries were prepared from them with the SMART-Seq v4 Ultra Low Input RNA kit.

The study, taken as a whole, reports: By day 5 rather than day 15, the secondary response had peaked, though it was weaker. From the bulk population, abundant clonotypes could contaminate and appear within FACS-sorted repertoires. Just a small share of clonotypes turned up in the CD4 compartment as well as the CD8 compartment.

Material: PBMCs, obtained roughly 20 days after the first yellow fever vaccination. The genes are TRBV4-1 and TRBJ1-1; D is possibly TRBD1 (5 bases). This sequence was found in a man aged 18 to 35 who received the YFV17D yellow fever vaccine. The CDR3 DNA reads TGCGCCAGCAGCCAAGTGCAGGGCGAGGTGAACACTGAAGCTTTCTTT. Protein sequence: CASSQVQGEVNTEAFF.